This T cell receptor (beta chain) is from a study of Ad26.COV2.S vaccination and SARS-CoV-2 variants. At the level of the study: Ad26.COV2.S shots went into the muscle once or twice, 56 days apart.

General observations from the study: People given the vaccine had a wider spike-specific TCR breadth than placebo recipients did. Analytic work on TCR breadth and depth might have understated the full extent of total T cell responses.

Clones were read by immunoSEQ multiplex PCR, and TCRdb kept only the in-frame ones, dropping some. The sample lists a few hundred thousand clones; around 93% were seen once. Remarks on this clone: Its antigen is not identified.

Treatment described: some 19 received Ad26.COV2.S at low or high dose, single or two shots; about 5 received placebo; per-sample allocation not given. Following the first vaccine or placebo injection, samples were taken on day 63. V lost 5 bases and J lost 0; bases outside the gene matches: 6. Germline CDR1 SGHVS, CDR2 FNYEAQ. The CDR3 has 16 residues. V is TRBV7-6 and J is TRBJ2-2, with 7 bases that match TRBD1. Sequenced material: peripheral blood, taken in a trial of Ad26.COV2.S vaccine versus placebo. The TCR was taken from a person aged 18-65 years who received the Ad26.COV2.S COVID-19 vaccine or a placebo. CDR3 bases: TGTGCCAGCAGCCTAAGACAGGGAACGAACACCGGGGAGCTGTTTTTT. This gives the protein CASSLRQGTNTGELFF.